The 3 T cell receptor beta chains in this list originate from one sample, sequenced in a study of blood T cell repertoires in COVID-19. Only in-frame clones appear in the TCRdb table, and some are missing; sequencing was by immunoSEQ multiplex PCR. The sample lists 400,000 to 450,000 clones, 86% occurring once. Sequenced input: peripheral blood. These receptors were taken from a woman under 40 with active or convalescent COVID-19.

The CDR3 here is CASSQDGRAYEQYF. CDR3 coding DNA: TGCGCCAGCAGCCAAGACGGGAGGGCCTACGAGCAGTACTTC. The chain combines TRBV4-1 with TRBJ2-7; 8 bases match TRBD2. Germline V gives CDR1 MGHRA, CDR2 YSYEKL. The J segment lost 2 bases and the V segment lost 0 bases, leaving 0 bases of the junction unmatched. This CDR3 has 14 residues.

The chain links TRBV18 to TRBJ2-1, with D tentatively TRBD1 (6 bases). The CDR3 extends over 16 amino acids. V lost 3 bases and J 2 bases, leaving 14 bases between the germline ends. Germline loops: CDR1 KGHSH, CDR2 LQKENI. The CDR3: CASSPGVQGTYNEQFF. The CDR3 DNA reads as TGTGCCAGCTCACCGGGGGTGCAGGGGACCTACAATGAGCAGTTCTTC.

The CDR3 spells CASRKGEETQYF. The CDR3 nucleotides read TGTGCCAGCAGAAAAGGGGAAGAGACCCAGTACTTC. The chain has TRBV2 and TRBJ2-5; TRBD1 is a possible D gene (5 bases). The CDR3 has 12 amino acids. Germline V gene sequence: CDR1 SNHLY, CDR2 FYNNEI. V lost 6 bases, J lost 3 bases, and 8 bases lay in between.